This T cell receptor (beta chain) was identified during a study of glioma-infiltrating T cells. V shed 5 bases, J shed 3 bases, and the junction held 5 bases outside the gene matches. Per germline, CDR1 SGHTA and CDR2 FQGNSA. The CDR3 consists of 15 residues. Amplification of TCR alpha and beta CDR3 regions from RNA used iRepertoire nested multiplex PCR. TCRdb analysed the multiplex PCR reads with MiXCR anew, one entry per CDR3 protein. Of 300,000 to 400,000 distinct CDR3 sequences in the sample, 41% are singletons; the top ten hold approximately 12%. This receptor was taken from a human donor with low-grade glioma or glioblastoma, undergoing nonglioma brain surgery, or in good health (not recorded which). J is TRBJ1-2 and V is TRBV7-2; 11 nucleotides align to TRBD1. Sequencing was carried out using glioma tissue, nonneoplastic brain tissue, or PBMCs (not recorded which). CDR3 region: CASSPGTGGYYGYTF. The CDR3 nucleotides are TGTGCCAGCAGCCCGGGGACAGGGGGATACTATGGCTACACCTTC.